This TCR beta chain was captured by sequencing in a study of T cells in Graves' hyperthyroidism and ophthalmopathy. This clonotype was found many times. The antigen is unknown. The TCR beta CDR3 regions underwent amplification using RNA transcripts as the source. RT-PCR in the first round (using the HTBI primer set) targeted the TCR CDR3. Each CDR3 protein is one row after TCRdb ran MiXCR on the multiplex PCR reads. The table has about 640,000 distinct CDR3 sequences, about a fifth seen once; the top ten hold roughly 30%. This CDR3 spans 17 amino acids. The germline V and J ends were trimmed by 0 bases and 0 bases, with 11 bases remaining between them. In germline, CDR1 is LGHDT, CDR2 YNNKEL (reference sequence). Study findings and constraints: Most expanded thyroid clonotypes above 0.001 recurred in blood.

It was uncontrolled infection, other autoimmune disease, pregnancy or lactation that excluded patients. Source material for PBMCs was about 11 ml fresh peripheral blood. This clonotype originated in a man between 25 and 39 years old with Graves' ophthalmopathy. The chain combines TRBV3-1 with TRBJ2-2, with D hard to call. Sequenced input: blood. In DNA form, the CDR3 reads TGTGCCAGCAGCCAAGATGGGATAGACCCGAACACCGGGGAGCTGTTTTTT. Its translation: CASSQDGIDPNTGELFF. The entire variable domain, with the rest obtained from reference TRBV3-1 and TRBJ2-2, is as follows: DTAVSQTPKYLVTQMGNDKSIKCEQNLGHDTMYWYKQDSKKFLKIMFSYNNKELIINETVPNRFSPKSPDKAHLNLHINSLELGDSAVYFCASSQDGIDPNTGELFFGEGSRLTVL.